This T cell receptor beta chain appears in the sequencing data of a study of T cells in Graves' hyperthyroidism and ophthalmopathy. This clonotype was seen once. Authors of the study amplified TCR beta CDR3 regions from RNA transcripts. A first-round RT-PCR of the TCR CDR3 used the HTBI primer set. TCRdb used MiXCR to reprocess the multiplex PCR reads, holding one entry per CDR3 protein. The data hold more than 100,000 distinct CDR3 sequences, with around 50% observed a single time. The sequence derives from a man aged 35 to 55 with Graves' hyperthyroidism. Sequenced material: blood.

The CDR3 here is CASSFGAGNTEAFF. CDR3 in DNA: TGTGCCAGCAGTTTCGGTGCTGGGAACACTGAAGCTTTCTTT. The J gene is TRBJ1-1, the V gene TRBV12-3 or TRBV12-4; D is unclear. V dropped 3 bases and J dropped 1 base, with 9 bases sitting between them. The CDR3 length is 14 residues.